The sequence of this TCR beta chain was determined in a study of blood T cells in healthy people across ages. Whenever a sample was processed, at least 6 million PBMCs were isolated. The use of a sample-barcoded 5' primer and a J-beta primer mix characterized a second PCR of about 7 to 12 cycles. All cDNA molecules were each tagged by a template-switch adaptor with 12 random nucleotides. MiXCR was run by TCRdb on the 5' RACE reads, yielding one entry per CDR3 protein. The repertoire has approximately 1,000,000 distinct CDR3 sequences, roughly two fifths of them found once; the top ten carry 10% to 15%. CDR1 and CDR2 from the germline V gene are ENHRY and SYGVKD. The CDR3 loop spans 16 amino acids. V was trimmed by 6 bases and J by 0 bases, leaving 14 bases between them.

The chain couples TRBV10-3 to TRBJ2-2, with a weak D call TRBD2 (5 bases). The source material was blood. The clonotype comes from a young man in good health. The CDR3 nucleotides read TGTGCCATCAGCGGAACTAGGATGGCGAACACCGGGGAGCTGTTTTTT. It translates to CAISGTRMANTGELFF.